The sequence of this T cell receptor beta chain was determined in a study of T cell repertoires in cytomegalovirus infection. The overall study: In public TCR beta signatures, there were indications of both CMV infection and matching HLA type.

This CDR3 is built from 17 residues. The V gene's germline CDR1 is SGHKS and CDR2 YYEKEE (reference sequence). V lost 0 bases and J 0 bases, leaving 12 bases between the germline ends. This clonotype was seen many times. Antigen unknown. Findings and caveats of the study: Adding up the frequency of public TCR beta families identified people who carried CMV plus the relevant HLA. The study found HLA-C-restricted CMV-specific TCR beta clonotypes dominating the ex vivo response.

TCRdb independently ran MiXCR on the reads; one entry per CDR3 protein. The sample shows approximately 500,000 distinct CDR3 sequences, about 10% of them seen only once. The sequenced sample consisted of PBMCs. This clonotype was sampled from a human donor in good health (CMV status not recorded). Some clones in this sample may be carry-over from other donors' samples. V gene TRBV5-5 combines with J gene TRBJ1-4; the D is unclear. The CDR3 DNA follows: TGTGCCAGCAGCTTGGATCCCCTGATTTCAACTAATGAAAAACTGTTTTTT. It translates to CASSLDPLISTNEKLFF.